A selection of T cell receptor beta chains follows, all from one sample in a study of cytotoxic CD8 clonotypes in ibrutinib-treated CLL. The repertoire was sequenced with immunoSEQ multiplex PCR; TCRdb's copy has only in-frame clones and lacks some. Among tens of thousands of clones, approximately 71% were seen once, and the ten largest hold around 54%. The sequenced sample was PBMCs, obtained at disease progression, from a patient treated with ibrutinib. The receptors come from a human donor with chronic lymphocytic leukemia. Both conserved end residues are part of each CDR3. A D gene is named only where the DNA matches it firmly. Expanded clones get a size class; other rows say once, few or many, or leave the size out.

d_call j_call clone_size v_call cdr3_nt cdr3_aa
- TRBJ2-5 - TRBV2 TGTGCCAGCAGTGAGGATAGGGGAGGGACCCAGTACTTC CASSEDRGGTQYF
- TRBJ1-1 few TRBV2 TGTGCCAGCAGGGACCAGGGGAACACTGAAGCTTTCTTT CASRDQGNTEAFF
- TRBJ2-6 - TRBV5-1 TGCGCCAGCAGGGGCACTGGGGCCAACGTCCTGACTTTC CASRGTGANVLTF
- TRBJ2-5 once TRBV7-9 TGTGCCAGCAGCTTAGTCTCCCTCCAAGAGACCCAGTACTTC CASSLVSLQETQYF
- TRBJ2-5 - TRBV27 TGTGCCAGCGGCCGGTACGGGGAGACCCAGTACTTC CASGRYGETQYF
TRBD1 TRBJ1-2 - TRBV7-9 TGTGCCAGCAGCTTAGGGGGGACAGGGATCGGCTACACCTTC CASSLGGTGIGYTF
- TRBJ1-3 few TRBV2 TGTGCCAGCTGGAGGGATAGAAACACCATATATTTT CASWRDRNTIYF
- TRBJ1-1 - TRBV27 TGTGCCAGCAGTGATCGTGGCACTGAAGCTTTCTTT CASSDRGTEAFF
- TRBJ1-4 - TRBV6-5 TGTGCCAGCAGTTACTCTGGGGGAGTAAATGAAAAACTGTTTTTT CASSYSGGVNEKLFF
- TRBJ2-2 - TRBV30 TGTGCCTGGAGTGACTTTTCGAACACCGGGGAGCTGTTTTTT CAWSDFSNTGELFF
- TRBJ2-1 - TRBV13 TGTGCCAGCAGCTTTGGGCGCCTGGGGAATGAGCAGTTCTTC CASSFGRLGNEQFF
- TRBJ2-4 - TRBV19 TGTGCCAGTAGTATCGATGGGAGGGGGCTAGGCAAAAACATTCAGTACTTC CASSIDGRGLGKNIQYF
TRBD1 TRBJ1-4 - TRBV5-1 TGCGCCAGCAGCTGGGACAGAAGTAATGAAAAACTGTTTTTT CASSWDRSNEKLFF
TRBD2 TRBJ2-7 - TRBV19 TGTGCCAGTACCTCTAGCGGGGGGCCCTACGAGCAGTACTTC CASTSSGGPYEQYF
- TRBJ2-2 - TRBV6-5 TGTGCCAGCAGTAACACCGGGGAGCTGTTTTTT CASSNTGELFF
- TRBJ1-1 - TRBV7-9 TGTGCCAGCAGCTTAGCCGGGGTTACTGAAGCTTTCTTT CASSLAGVTEAFF
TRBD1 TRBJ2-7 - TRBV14 TGTGCCAGCAGCCACCTTTTGACAGGGGGCGGCGAGCAGTACTTC CASSHLLTGGGEQYF
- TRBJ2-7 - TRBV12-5 TGTGCTAGTGGTTTGGGTCAGACAGGAAATGAGGGCGAGCAGTACTTC CASGLGQTGNEGEQYF
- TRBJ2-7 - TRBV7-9 TGTGCCAGCAGCCCCAGGGGTCCCTACGAGCAGTACTTC CASSPRGPYEQYF
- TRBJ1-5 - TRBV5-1 TGCGCCAGCAGCTTGGCAGGACTCCCTAATCAGCCCCAGCATTTT CASSLAGLPNQPQHF
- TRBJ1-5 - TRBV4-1 TGCGCCAGCAGCCAAGACCCGTGGTTGCCCCAGCATTTT CASSQDPWLPQHF
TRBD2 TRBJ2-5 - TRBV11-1 TGTGCCAGCAGCTTAGCGCTAGCGGAGCAAGAGACCCAGTACTTC CASSLALAEQETQYF
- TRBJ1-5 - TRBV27 TGTGCCAGCAGTTTAAGCTGGGATCAGCCCCAGCATTTT CASSLSWDQPQHF
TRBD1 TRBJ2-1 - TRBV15 TGTGCCACGGACAGGGGTTCCTACAATGAGCAGTTCTTC CATDRGSYNEQFF
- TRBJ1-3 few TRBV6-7 TGTGCCGGAGTACGGTCTGGAAACACCATATATTTT CAGVRSGNTIYF
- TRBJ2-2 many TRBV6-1 TGTGCCAGCAGTGTCACAGGGAGCCTGAACACCGGGGAGCTGTTTTTT CASSVTGSLNTGELFF